What follows are 25 T cell receptor beta chains derived from one specimen sequenced in a study of human T cells and chemical hapten exposure. Time point given: patch test 1, 2 weeks after DPC sensitization. Treatment described: therapeutic diphenylcyclopropenone sensitization with weekly scalp DPC. TCRdb reprocessed the RACE reads with MiXCR, giving one entry per CDR3 protein. The top ten clones hold 3% to 4.5% of a sample with about 100,000 distinct CDR3 sequences, approximately 10% of them seen once. Source: whole blood, taken in connection with sensitization to the hapten diphenylcyclopropenone (DPC). The source is a woman aged 35 to 49 with alopecia areata. Some clones in this sample may be carry-over from other donors' samples.

This clonotype has ten or more counts. The V gene is TRBV20-1, the J gene TRBJ2-4, with D perhaps matching TRBD1 (7 bases). The V and J ends lost 3 bases and 8 bases respectively, with 14 bases between them. The CDR3 length is 13 residues. CDR1 is DFQATT, CDR2 SNEGSKA, per germline (reference sequence). The CDR3 here is CSARYQGGHIQYF. CDR3 bases: TGCAGTGCTAGGTATCAGGGGGGACACATTCAGTACTTC.

This sequence joins TRBV4-1 and TRBJ1-1; 7 bases agree with TRBD1. The junction had 6 bases not matched to a gene; V was cut back by 6 bases and J by 5 bases. Germline assignment: CDR1 MGHRA and CDR2 YSYEKL. CDR3 length equals 13 residues. CDR3 in amino acids: CASRQTGRTEAFF. The CDR3 DNA is TGCGCCAGCAGGCAGACAGGGAGGACTGAAGCTTTCTTT.

Remarks on this clonotype: A much larger clone sits a single nucleotide away, making a read error possible. The rearrangement uses TRBV7-2 and TRBJ1-6; maybe TRBD1 (5 bases). In germline, CDR1 is SGHTA, CDR2 FQGNSA. The length of the CDR3 is 15 residues. The CDR3 DNA reads TGTGCCGGCAGCCGTGGGACGTCCTATAATTCACCCCTCCACTTT. It encodes CAGSRGTSYNSPLHF.

This clonotype has more than one count but fewer than ten. V gene TRBV7-2 combines with J gene TRBJ1-4; D ambiguous. The V end was cut by 0 bases, the J end by 8 bases, with 4 bases between. Germline V gene data show CDR1 as SGHTA and CDR2 as FQGNSA. The CDR3 runs to 12 residues. The CDR3 spells CASSLAAEKLFF. CDR3 nucleotides: TGTGCCAGCAGCTTAGCTGCCGAAAAACTGTTTTTT.

Note on this clonotype: A much larger clone differs from this one at a single base, so this may be a read error. The chain couples TRBV30 to TRBJ2-3, with D hard to call. Between the trimmed V and J ends, which lost 8 bases and 0 bases, there was a span of 12 bases. This CDR3 has 13 amino acids. Germline V lookup: CDR1 GTSNPN, CDR2 SVGIG (reference sequence). CDR3 nucleotide sequence: TGTGCCCGGAACGAATTTAGCACAGATACGCAGTATTTT. It codes for CARNEFSTDTQYF.

There are a few counts of this clonotype. This chain links TRBV6-2 or TRBV6-3 with TRBJ2-3; no reliable D call. Trimming cost V 0 bases and J 2 bases, with 9 bases left between them. The CDR3 is 15 residues long. The V gene's germline CDR1 is MNHEY and CDR2 SVGEGT. The CDR3 nucleotides are TGTGCCAGCAGTTACTCGGGCAGTGACACAGATACGCAGTATTTT. Translating gives CASSYSGSDTDTQYF.

This clonotype was observed many times. The chain employs TRBV5-4 and TRBJ2-2, with D perhaps TRBD2 (5 bases). The CDR3 is 13 residues long. The V end was cut by 4 bases, the J end by 5 bases, with 9 bases between. The V gene's germline CDR1 is SGHNT and CDR2 YYREEE (reference sequence). CDR3 sequence reads: CASSRRTTGELFF. The DNA of the CDR3 is TGTGCCAGCAGCCGCCGGACTACCGGGGAGCTGTTTTTT.

The rearrangement uses TRBV4-1 and TRBJ2-1; D possibly corresponds to TRBD2 (6 bases). Germline loops: CDR1 MGHRA, CDR2 YSYEKL. The CDR3 sequence is 15 residues long. The V and J ends lost 1 base and 2 bases respectively, with 9 bases between them. CDR3 bases: TGCGCCAGCAGCCAAGGGACTACCACCTACAATGAGCAGTTCTTC. Protein sequence: CASSQGTTTYNEQFF.

This chain joins TRBV29-1 and TRBJ2-1; 8 nucleotides line up with TRBD1. The CDR3 has 14 amino acids. CDR1 is SQVTM and CDR2 is ANQGSEA in the germline V gene. J lost 0 bases, V lost 7 bases, and 5 bases had no gene match. The CDR3 reads CSGLTGVSYNEQFF. As DNA, the CDR3 is TGCAGCGGCCTGACAGGGGTCTCCTACAATGAGCAGTTCTTC.

Many counts were recorded for this clonotype. This chain links TRBV28 with TRBJ2-7; no reliable D call. Trimming shortened V by 3 bases and J by 5 bases, and 5 bases separated the two germline ends. The germline V gene has CDR1 MDHEN and CDR2 SYDVKM. The CDR3 has 11 amino acids. For the CDR3, the DNA is TGTGCCAGCAGTTTTAGGGACGAGCAGTACTTC. Amino acids: CASSFRDEQYF. The full variable domain, rest sourced from reference TRBV28 and TRBJ2-7, is DVKVTQSSRYLVKRTGEKVFLECVQDMDHENMFWYRQDPGLGLRLIYFSYDVKMKEKGDIPEGYSVSREKKERFSLILESASTNQTSMYLCASSFRDEQYFGPGTRLTVT.

This chain joins TRBV27 and TRBJ1-4; the match to TRBD1 covers 8 bases. The V and J ends lost 3 bases and 8 bases, in that order; junction bases with no gene match: 5. The CDR3 spans 14 residues. The germline gives CDR1 MNHEY, CDR2 SMNVEV (reference sequence). Here the CDR3 reads CASSLRQGREKLFF. Here the CDR3 DNA reads TGTGCCAGCAGTTTGAGACAGGGGAGGGAAAAACTGTTTTTT. Together with reference TRBV27 and TRBJ1-4, the CDR3 gives the full variable domain: EAQVTQNPRYLITVTGKKLTVTCSQNMNHEYMSWYRQDPGLGLRQIYYSMNVEVTDKGDVPEGYKVSRKEKRNFPLILESPSPNQTSLYFCASSLRQGREKLFFGSGTQLSVL.

V usage is TRBV12-3 or TRBV12-4 and J usage is TRBJ1-1; D call uncertain. This CDR3 region has 16 residues. Between the trimmed V and J ends, which lost 7 bases and 0 bases, there was a span of 18 bases. CDR3: CASTRAERFVNTEAFF. In nucleotides, the CDR3 is TGTGCCAGCACCCGGGCCGAGAGGTTTGTGAACACTGAAGCTTTCTTT.

This clonotype showed up many times. The V gene is TRBV5-4, the J gene TRBJ1-6; 7 bases map to TRBD1. Trimming removed 4 bases from V and 8 bases from J; junction bases left unmatched: 12. The CDR3 spans 16 residues. Per the germline V gene, CDR1 is SGHNT and CDR2 is YYREEE (reference sequence). The CDR3 sequence: CASSTQEGQPYSPLHF. CDR3 DNA sequence: TGTGCCAGCAGCACCCAAGAGGGACAGCCGTATTCACCCCTCCACTTT. Full variable domain (missing parts from reference TRBV5-4 and TRBJ1-6): ETGVTQSPTHLIKTRGQQVTLRCSSQSGHNTVSWYQQALGQGPQFIFQYYREEENGRGNFPPRFSGLQFPNYSSELNVNALELDDSALYLCASSTQEGQPYSPLHFGNGTRLTVT.

This clonotype was found many times. The CDR3 loop reads CASSYFPYEQYF. For the CDR3, the DNA is TGTGCCAGCAGTTACTTCCCCTACGAGCAGTACTTC. V is TRBV6-2 or TRBV6-3 and J is TRBJ2-7; no clear D gene. V was trimmed by 1 base and J by 2 bases, leaving 3 bases between them. CDR1 is MNHEY, CDR2 SVGEGT, per germline. The CDR3 is 12 amino acids.

This clonotype was counted between two and nine times. The chain combines TRBV27 with TRBJ1-1; TRBD1 matches at 7 bases. Germline trimming cut 4 bases from V and 3 bases from J; bases unmatched to any gene: 2. The CDR3 sequence is 13 residues long. Germline V gives CDR1 MNHEY, CDR2 SMNVEV (reference sequence). DNA for the CDR3: TGTGCCAGCAGTTCACAGGGGTACACTGAAGCTTTCTTT. This sequence encodes CASSSQGYTEAFF.

This clonotype was counted at least ten times. V is TRBV3-1 and J is TRBJ1-2, with 7 positions matching TRBD1. The germline V gene encodes CDR1 LGHDT and CDR2 YNNKEL (reference sequence). This CDR3 has 12 amino acids. The junction had 4 bases not matched to a gene; V was cut back by 4 bases and J by 8 bases. In nucleotides, the CDR3 is TGTGCCAGCAGCCCGACAGGGTTAGGCTACACCTTC. Its translation: CASSPTGLGYTF.

This clonotype was counted ten times or more. The chain uses TRBV7-6 and TRBJ2-3; weak D call: TRBD2 (6 bases). From germline, CDR1 is SGHVS and CDR2 FNYEAQ. The length of the CDR3 is 14 residues. V was trimmed by 5 bases and J by 2 bases, leaving 11 bases between them. The CDR3 here is CASSPQRATDTQYF. DNA for the CDR3: TGTGCCAGCAGCCCCCAGCGGGCCACAGATACGCAGTATTTT.

The sample holds a few counts of this clonotype. The CDR3 DNA follows: TGTGCCAGCTCACCACCGGAGGGAGCGACCCAGTACTTC. This codes for CASSPPEGATQYF. The V and J genes are TRBV18 and TRBJ2-5, with D possibly matching TRBD2 (6 bases). Trimming removed 0 bases at V and 7 bases at J, with 9 bases between. Looked up from germline, CDR1 is KGHSH and CDR2 is LQKENI. CDR3 length: 13 residues.

The table lists this clonotype with a few counts. The gene calls are TRBV19 and TRBJ2-3; 11 nucleotides agree with TRBD1. The V gene's germline CDR1 is LNHDA and CDR2 SQIVND (reference sequence). This CDR3 spans 16 amino acids. The V and J ends lost 6 bases and 2 bases, in that order; junction bases with no gene match: 7. The CDR3 here is CASSLGQGALTDTQYF. CDR3 in DNA: TGTGCCAGTAGCCTAGGACAGGGGGCCCTCACAGATACGCAGTATTTT.

V gene TRBV19 combines with J gene TRBJ1-5; D possibly corresponds to TRBD1 (5 bases). Germline CDR1 LNHDA, CDR2 SQIVND (reference sequence). V lost 1 base to trimming and J lost 2 bases, with 12 bases between them. The CDR3 covers 16 residues. Here the CDR3 reads CASSIAPGGGNQPQHF. CDR3 sequence (DNA): TGTGCCAGTAGTATAGCCCCCGGGGGTGGCAATCAGCCCCAGCATTTT.

This clonotype was detected many times. The V and J genes are TRBV6-5 and TRBJ2-7; D gene ambiguous. Germline V lookup: CDR1 MNHEY, CDR2 SVGAGI. Trimming took off 5 bases at V and 2 bases at J, with 16 bases between the two ends. This CDR3 spans 15 amino acids. The chain's CDR3 is CASSTPVRLPYEQYF. The CDR3 DNA is TGTGCCAGCAGTACTCCGGTCCGCCTTCCCTACGAGCAGTACTTC.

This clonotype was seen a handful of times. This rearrangement joins TRBV6-5 to TRBJ1-1, with D hard to call. The germline V gene has CDR1 MNHEY and CDR2 SVGAGI. This CDR3 region has 13 residues. Trimming stripped 6 bases from V and 4 bases from J, with 12 bases between. DNA for the CDR3: TGTGCCAGCAGCCCCGACTGGGGCACTGAAGCTTTCTTT. Amino acids: CASSPDWGTEAFF.

In its sample, this clonotype was seen many times. The chain carries TRBV25-1 and TRBJ2-5; no definite D call. V gave up 5 bases and J gave up 4 bases, with 8 bases separating them. Germline values: CDR1 MGHDK, CDR2 SYGVNS. CDR3 length: 12 amino acids. The CDR3 nucleotides are TGTGCCAGCAGTTTAAAGCGAGAGACCCAGTACTTC. It yields the protein CASSLKRETQYF.

This clonotype showed up just a few times. V usage is TRBV10-3 and J usage is TRBJ2-7; maybe TRBD1 (6 bases). In germline, CDR1 is ENHRY, CDR2 SYGVKD. This CDR3 comprises 13 residues. Deletions cut 5 bases from V and 3 bases from J, with 11 bases between. This CDR3 is CAISPQTGYEQYF. Here the CDR3 DNA reads TGTGCCATCAGTCCCCAGACAGGCTACGAGCAGTACTTC.

The sample holds many counts of this clonotype. V gene TRBV6-1 combines with J gene TRBJ2-7; 7 positions match TRBD1. The CDR3 spans 14 residues. J gave up 0 bases and V 5 bases, and 4 bases lay outside the gene matches. Germline assignment: CDR1 MNHNS and CDR2 SASEGT. In nucleotides, the CDR3 is TGTGCCAGCAGTCCCCGGGACAGCTCCTACGAGCAGTACTTC. It is translated as CASSPRDSSYEQYF.